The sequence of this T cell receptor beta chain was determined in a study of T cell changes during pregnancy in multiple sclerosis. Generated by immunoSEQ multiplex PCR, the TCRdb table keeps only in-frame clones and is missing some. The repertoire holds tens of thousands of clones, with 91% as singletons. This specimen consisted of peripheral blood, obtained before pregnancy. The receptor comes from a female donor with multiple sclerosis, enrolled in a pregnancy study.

CDR3 in amino acids: CASSRTGQDEKLFF. DNA of the CDR3: TGTGCCAGCAGCCGGACAGGGCAGGATGAAAAACTGTTTTTT. The V call is TRBV6-5, the J call TRBJ1-4; 8 bases fit TRBD1. Germline V gene data show CDR1 as MNHEY and CDR2 as SVGAGI. The CDR3 extends over 14 amino acids. V was pared by 6 bases and J by 6 bases, with 6 bases of the junction left unmatched.